This T cell receptor (beta chain) was recorded in a study of cytomegalovirus exposure and HLA in healthy donors. This CDR3 has 14 residues. Unmatched junction bases numbered 1, after V lost 2 bases and J lost 0 bases. CDR1 is SGHRS and CDR2 is YFSETQ in the germline V gene. The repertoire was sequenced with immunoSEQ multiplex PCR; TCRdb's copy has only in-frame clones and lacks some. The repertoire holds some 150,000 clones, with about 87% as singletons. The sequenced sample was PBMCs. The chain uses TRBV5-1 and TRBJ1-1, with 7 bases identical to TRBD1. The receptor's source is a woman between 25 and 40 years old in good health and CMV-seronegative. In DNA form, the CDR3 reads TGCGCCAGCAGCTTAACAGGGGTGAACACTGAAGCTTTCTTT. Its translation: CASSLTGVNTEAFF.